This entry lists 25 T cell receptor beta chains sequenced from one sample in a study of T cell responses to AZD1222 COVID-19 vaccine. Assay used: immunoSEQ multiplex PCR; TCRdb lists only in-frame clones, some missing. The repertoire holds approximately 150,000 clones, with about 92% as singletons. Sequenced material: peripheral blood, taken 28 days after the second AZD1222 dose. The source is an adult who received the AZD1222 COVID-19 vaccine.

The V and J genes are TRBV2 and TRBJ2-7; 7 positions match TRBD1. The CDR3 is 17 amino acids. CDR1 and CDR2 (germline): SNHLY, FYNNEI. The V gene end was trimmed by 2 bases and the J gene end by 1 base; junction bases not matched to a gene: 11. This CDR3 is CASSENYPGQRSYEQYF. CDR3 nucleotides: TGTGCCAGCAGTGAAAATTACCCGGGACAGAGATCCTACGAGCAGTACTTC.

The chain uses TRBV9 and TRBJ1-2; tentatively, D is TRBD1 (5 bases). CDR3 length equals 15 residues. Germline V gene sequence: CDR1 SGDLS, CDR2 YYNGEE. V lost 4 bases, J lost 5 bases, and 18 bases lay in between. CDR3 DNA: TGTGCCAGCAGCCCCAACAGGCCCGGAAATTATGGCTACACCTTC. Amino acids: CASSPNRPGNYGYTF.

This clone was counted a single time. The chain carries TRBV27 and TRBJ1-2; D uncertain. The CDR3 extends over 13 amino acids. V lost 5 bases and J lost 0, with 7 bases in between. CDR1 is MNHEY and CDR2 is SMNVEV in the germline V gene (reference sequence). Here the CDR3 DNA reads TGTGCCAGCAGTATAAAAGCTAACTATGGCTACACCTTC. This gives the protein CASSIKANYGYTF.

The rearrangement uses TRBV7-8 and TRBJ1-5; D ambiguous. Trimming cost V 5 bases and J 9 bases, with 20 bases left between them. The CDR3 loop spans 15 amino acids. Germline CDR1 and CDR2: SGHVS and FQNEAQ. This CDR3 reads CASSQARLTGGPQHF. DNA of the CDR3: TGTGCCAGCAGCCAAGCCCGCCTCACCGGAGGGCCCCAGCATTTT.

In this sample, this clone turned up once. The CDR3 nucleotides are TGTGCCAGCCAAATAGCGGGAGGCCCCGTTAAGGAGCAGTTCTTC. Translated: CASQIAGGPVKEQFF. This sequence joins TRBV19 and TRBJ2-1, with TRBD2 matching over 10 bases. Germline trimming cut 9 bases from V and 10 bases from J; bases unmatched to any gene: 15. The CDR3 loop spans 15 amino acids. Germline assignment: CDR1 LNHDA and CDR2 SQIVND (reference sequence).

This clone was counted once. CDR3 protein: CASSLGQGNYGYTF. CDR3 nucleotides: TGTGCCAGCTCACTTGGACAGGGGAACTATGGCTACACCTTC. This rearrangement joins TRBV18 to TRBJ1-2, with TRBD1 matching over 9 bases. Germline CDR1 and CDR2: KGHSH and LQKENI. After removal of 4 bases from V and 2 bases from J, the junction contained 2 bases not matched to a gene. The CDR3 contains 14 residues. Looking up the rest from reference TRBV18 and TRBJ1-2 gives the full variable domain: NAGVMQNPRHLVRRRGQEARLRCSPMKGHSHVYWYRQLPEEGLKFMVYLQKENIIDESGMPKERFSAEFPKEGPSILRIQQVVRGDSAAYFCASSLGQGNYGYTFGSGTRLTVV.

The chain combines TRBV7-6 with TRBJ2-5; no reliable D call. Germline V gene sequence: CDR1 SGHVS, CDR2 FNYEAQ. Between the trimmed V and J ends, which lost 1 base and 0 bases, there was a span of 3 bases. The length of the CDR3 is 13 residues. The CDR3: CASSLGYQETQYF. CDR3 bases: TGTGCCAGCAGCTTAGGCTACCAAGAGACCCAGTACTTC.

The chain combines TRBV3-1 (or the pseudogene TRBV3-2) with TRBJ1-1; 9 bases map to TRBD1. V was clipped by 1 base and J by 11 bases; unmatched bases: 5. The V gene's germline CDR1 is LGHDT and CDR2 YNNKEL (reference sequence). The CDR3 extends over 13 amino acids. CDR3: CASSQGGQGDAFF. In nucleotides, the CDR3 is TGTGCCAGCAGCCAAGGGGGACAGGGCGACGCTTTCTTT.

The chain carries TRBV18 and TRBJ2-7; a possible D gene is TRBD2 (6 bases). V was trimmed by 6 bases and J by 12 bases, leaving 18 bases between them. The germline V gene has CDR1 KGHSH and CDR2 LQKENI. The CDR3 loop spans 12 amino acids. Here the CDR3 DNA reads TGTGCCAGCTCCCTCGCGGGACCTGAATGGTACTTC. Amino acid sequence: CASSLAGPEWYF.

The genes are TRBV5-4 and TRBJ2-5; D call uncertain. The CDR3 runs to 14 residues. CDR1 and CDR2 from the germline V gene are SGHNT and YYREEE (reference sequence). Trimming took off 9 bases at V and 5 bases at J, with 20 bases between the two ends. CDR3 nucleotide sequence: TGTGCCACCTCGCACCAAGGGCGCGCCGAGACCCAGTACTTC. Translated, it gives CATSHQGRAETQYF.

The genes are TRBV7-9 and TRBJ1-1; 9 bases fit TRBD1. The CDR3 length is 17 residues. Germline assignment: CDR1 SEHNR and CDR2 FQNEAQ (reference sequence). With 4 bases clipped from V and 3 bases from J, the junction kept 12 bases outside the gene matches. The CDR3 region is CASSSTGGLNTYTEAFF. CDR3 in DNA: TGTGCCAGCAGCTCGACAGGGGGACTGAACACATACACTGAAGCTTTCTTT.

The V call is TRBV10-3, the J call TRBJ1-2; D gene uncertain. CDR3 length: 13 residues. V was clipped by 4 bases and J by 3 bases, with 9 bases between them. Germline CDR1 reads ENHRY; CDR2 reads SYGVKD. The DNA for the CDR3 is TGTGCCATCAGTGCCGGCGGGGACTATGGCTACACCTTC. Its protein product is CAISAGGDYGYTF.

The CDR3 sequence: CAWSGDRYDEQYF. The CDR3 DNA follows: TGTGCCTGGAGTGGGGACAGGTACGACGAGCAGTACTTC. The rearrangement uses TRBV30 and TRBJ2-7; TRBD1 matches 8 bases. The CDR3 has 13 residues. Germline CDR1 and CDR2: GTSNPN and SVGIG (reference sequence). J was trimmed by 5 bases and V by 1 base; bases with no gene match: 4. The variable domain in full, completed from reference TRBV30 and TRBJ2-7, reads SQTIHQWPATLVQPVGSPLSLECTVEGTSNPNLYWYRQAAGRGLQLLFYSVGIGQISSEVPQNLSASRPQDRQFILSSKKLLLSDSGFYLCAWSGDRYDEQYFGPGTRLTVT.

This clone was detected only a few times. This chain joins TRBV6-2 or TRBV6-3 and TRBJ1-1; the match to TRBD1 covers 9 bases. J lost 7 bases, V lost 0 bases, and 9 bases had no gene match. Per the germline V gene, CDR1 is MNHEY and CDR2 is SVGEGT. The length of the CDR3 is 16 residues. Written as DNA, the CDR3 is TGTGCCAGCAGTTACTCGACCCGGACAGGGGAAAATGAAGCTTTCTTT. Amino acid sequence: CASSYSTRTGENEAFF.

The count of this clone is one. The V call is TRBV10-3, the J call TRBJ2-5, with 8 bases that match TRBD1. The CDR3 has 17 amino acids. The germline gives CDR1 ENHRY, CDR2 SYGVKD. The junction had 11 bases not matched to a gene; V was cut back by 2 bases and J by 3 bases. CDR3 residues: CAISEPTRTGSKETQYF. The CDR3 nucleotides read TGTGCCATCAGTGAGCCAACGAGGACAGGGAGTAAAGAGACCCAGTACTTC.

The chain employs TRBV27 and TRBJ1-3; D not resolved. Germline CDR1 is MNHEY and CDR2 is SMNVEV (reference sequence). V gave up 5 bases and J gave up 1 base, with 9 bases separating them. The CDR3 contains 14 residues. CDR3 sequence (DNA): TGTGCCAGCAGTCCCAACAGATCTGGAAACACCATATATTTT. This gives the protein CASSPNRSGNTIYF.

The chain recombines TRBV30 with TRBJ2-3; a weak D match, TRBD1 (6 bases). From germline, CDR1 is GTSNPN and CDR2 SVGIG (reference sequence). V dropped 3 bases and J dropped 4 bases, with 8 bases sitting between them. This CDR3 spans 12 amino acids. For the CDR3, the DNA is TGTGCCTGGAGACAGGGCGCAGATACGCAGTATTTT. Encoded protein: CAWRQGADTQYF.

This sequence joins TRBV5-6 and TRBJ2-3; the D is unclear. This CDR3 contains 13 residues. Between the trimmed V and J ends, which lost 6 bases and 0 bases, there was a span of 8 bases. The V gene's germline CDR1 is SGHDT and CDR2 YYEEEE. The CDR3 loop reads CASTVLSTDTQYF. CDR3 sequence (DNA): TGTGCCAGCACCGTGTTAAGCACAGATACGCAGTATTTT.

The chain links TRBV28 to TRBJ2-7; either TRBD1 or TRBD2 may supply D (5 bases each). The CDR3 runs to 16 residues. V gave up 6 bases and J gave up 2 bases, with 20 bases separating them. The germline V gene encodes CDR1 MDHEN and CDR2 SYDVKM. Here the CDR3 DNA reads TGTGCCAGCAGCATAACGGGGACCGTCCGGGCCTACGAGCAGTACTTC. It translates to CASSITGTVRAYEQYF.

The chain recombines TRBV5-4 with TRBJ2-7; 8 nucleotides match TRBD2. In germline, CDR1 is SGHNT, CDR2 YYREEE (reference sequence). Trimming cost V 3 bases and J 4 bases; bases outside gene matches: 15. There are 17 residues in the CDR3. CDR3 region: CASSSTFSGIGMYEQYF. The DNA of the CDR3 is TGTGCCAGCAGCTCGACGTTTAGCGGGATAGGCATGTACGAGCAGTACTTC. The full variable domain, in which reference TRBV5-4 and TRBJ2-7 provide the parts outside the CDR3, is ETGVTQSPTHLIKTRGQQVTLRCSSQSGHNTVSWYQQALGQGPQFIFQYYREEENGRGNFPPRFSGLQFPNYSSELNVNALELDDSALYLCASSSTFSGIGMYEQYFGPGTRLTVT.

J is TRBJ2-7 and V is TRBV11-3; 8 bases match TRBD2. Germline-derived CDR1 and CDR2 are SGHNT and YENEEA. With 5 bases clipped from V and 3 bases from J, the junction kept 9 bases outside the gene matches. This CDR3 contains 15 residues. The CDR3 reads CASSPRGGRSYEQYF. CDR3 sequence (DNA): TGTGCCAGCAGCCCACGAGGCGGGAGGAGCTACGAGCAGTACTTC.

This rearrangement joins TRBV4-2 to TRBJ2-3, with 9 positions matching TRBD2. Per germline, CDR1 LGHNA and CDR2 YNFKEQ. The CDR3 is made up of 17 amino acids. The V gene end was trimmed by 0 bases and the J gene end by 2 bases; junction bases not matched to a gene: 6. The CDR3: CASSQEEREVSTDTQYF. The CDR3 DNA is TGTGCCAGCAGCCAAGAGGAGCGGGAGGTCTCCACAGATACGCAGTATTTT.

J is TRBJ2-3 and V is TRBV5-1; D not certain. V was clipped by 3 bases and J by 2 bases, with 10 bases between them. This CDR3 is 14 amino acids long. CDR1 and CDR2 from the germline V gene are SGHRS and YFSETQ. CDR3 nucleotide sequence: TGCGCCAGCAGCTCCCGGGCACTCACAGATACGCAGTATTTT. It is translated as CASSSRALTDTQYF.

The chain joins TRBV3-1 (or the pseudogene TRBV3-2) to TRBJ2-3; 8 nucleotides agree with TRBD1. With V trimmed by 2 bases and J by 1 base, 2 bases remained unmatched. In germline, CDR1 is LGHDT, CDR2 YNNKEL (reference sequence). The CDR3 length is 15 residues. CDR3 DNA: TGTGCCAGCAGCCAAACGGGACAGGGCACAGATACGCAGTATTTT. Residues: CASSQTGQGTDTQYF.

The J gene is TRBJ2-7, the V gene TRBV6-2 or TRBV6-3; TRBD2 matches 13 bases. The V and J ends lost 4 bases and 3 bases, in that order; junction bases with no gene match: 3. CDR1 MNHEY and CDR2 SVGEGT come from the germline V gene. This CDR3 spans 15 amino acids. The CDR3, as DNA: TGTGCCAGCAGTTCCTGGACTAGCGGGAGCTACGAGCAGTACTTC. Its protein product is CASSSWTSGSYEQYF.